This entry lists 3 T cell receptor beta chains sequenced from one sample in a study of T cells after yellow fever vaccination. Via MiXCR, TCRdb re-called the 5' RACE reads, giving one row per CDR3 protein. Of a few hundred thousand distinct CDR3 sequences in the sample, 8.5% to 9% were seen once. The material sequenced was PBMCs, taken on the day of the first yellow fever vaccination. These receptors were obtained from a man aged 18 to 30 who received the YFV17D yellow fever vaccine.

The sample holds many counts of this clonotype. The chain uses TRBV5-1 and TRBJ2-2; D is unclear. There are 15 residues in the CDR3. V was cut by 0 bases and J by 1 base, with 7 bases left in between. CDR1 is SGHRS and CDR2 is YFSETQ in the germline V gene. Here the CDR3 reads CASSLEPENTGELFF. Written as DNA, the CDR3 is TGCGCCAGCAGCTTGGAGCCAGAGAACACCGGGGAGCTGTTTTTT.

This clonotype has a count of ten or more. The V gene is TRBV5-1, the J gene TRBJ2-1, with TRBD2 matching over 7 bases. V shed 0 bases and J 12 bases; nucleotides not matched to a gene: 12. The CDR3 has 15 residues. In germline, CDR1 is SGHRS, CDR2 YFSETQ. The CDR3 protein is CASSLAGIAGEGQFF. In DNA form, the CDR3 reads TGCGCCAGCAGCTTGGCCGGGATAGCGGGCGAGGGGCAGTTCTTC.

This clonotype showed up just a few times. The junction and the germline gene differ at one end; a read error may be behind it. This chain links TRBV7-2 with TRBJ1-2; D is possibly TRBD1 (6 bases). The CDR3 loop spans 13 amino acids. CDR1 SGHTA and CDR2 FQGNSA come from the germline V gene. The CDR3 DNA is TGTGCCAGCAGTTTAGACAGGACGGGTGGCTACACCTTC. This encodes CASSLDRTGGYTF.